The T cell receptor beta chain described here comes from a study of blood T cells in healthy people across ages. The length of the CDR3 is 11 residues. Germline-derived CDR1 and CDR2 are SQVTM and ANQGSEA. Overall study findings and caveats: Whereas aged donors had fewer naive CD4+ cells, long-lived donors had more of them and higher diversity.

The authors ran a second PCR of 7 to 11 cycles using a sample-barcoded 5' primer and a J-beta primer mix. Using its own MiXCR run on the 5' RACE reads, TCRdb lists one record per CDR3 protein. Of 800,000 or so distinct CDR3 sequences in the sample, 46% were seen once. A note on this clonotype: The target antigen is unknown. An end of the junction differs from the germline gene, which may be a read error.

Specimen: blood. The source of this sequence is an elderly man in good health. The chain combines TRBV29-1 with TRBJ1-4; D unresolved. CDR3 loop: CSGEVGEKLFF. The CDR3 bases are TGCAGCGGTGAAGTGGGGGAAAAACTGTTTTTT.